Following are 8 T cell receptor beta chains from one sample sequenced in a study of cytomegalovirus exposure and HLA in healthy donors. Amplification used 60 Vbeta primers and 13 Jbeta primers. Sequencing used immunoSEQ multiplex PCR; TCRdb keeps in-frame clones, though not all of them. This listing includes approximately 82,000 clones. The sample comprised PBMCs. These TCRs come from a woman aged 60-75 years in good health and CMV-seronegative.

The chain joins TRBV6-1 to TRBJ2-7, with D possibly matching TRBD2 (5 bases). CDR3 length: 14 residues. The V gene's germline CDR1 is MNHNS and CDR2 SASEGT. V lost 7 bases and J lost 2, with 15 bases in between. CDR3 sequence: CASNPTGSAYEQYF. The CDR3 bases are TGTGCCAGCAACCCCACGGGGTCCGCCTACGAGCAGTACTTC.

The chain employs TRBV2 and TRBJ2-5; 13 nucleotides agree with TRBD2. CDR3 length equals 16 residues. After removal of 6 bases from V and 1 base from J, the junction contained 5 bases not matched to a gene. Germline CDR1 and CDR2: SNHLY and FYNNEI. In DNA form, the CDR3 reads TGTGCCAGCAGCAGTGGACTAGCGGGAGTCCAAGAGACCCAGTACTTC. Encoded protein: CASSSGLAGVQETQYF.

This chain uses TRBV6-1 with TRBJ1-3; possible D gene TRBD1, 5 bases. CDR1 is MNHNS, CDR2 SASEGT, per germline. The CDR3 totals 15 residues. Trimming took off 2 bases at V and 0 bases at J, with 8 bases between the two ends. CDR3 residues: CASSELRGSGNTIYF. CDR3 nucleotides: TGTGCCAGCAGTGAACTAAGGGGCTCTGGAAACACCATATATTTT.

The V gene is TRBV18, the J gene TRBJ1-3; a possible D gene is TRBD1 (6 bases). The V and J ends lost 2 bases and 4 bases respectively, with 12 bases between them. Germline V gives CDR1 KGHSH, CDR2 LQKENI. CDR3 length: 15 residues. In nucleotides, the CDR3 is TGTGCCAGCTCACCAGCGGGGGCCTCCGGAAACACCATATATTTT. It codes for CASSPAGASGNTIYF. The full variable domain, with the rest looked up from reference TRBV18 and TRBJ1-3, is NAGVMQNPRHLVRRRGQEARLRCSPMKGHSHVYWYRQLPEEGLKFMVYLQKENIIDESGMPKERFSAEFPKEGPSILRIQQVVRGDSAAYFCASSPAGASGNTIYFGEGSWLTVV.

This sequence joins TRBV27 and TRBJ2-2, with 9 positions matching TRBD2. The CDR3 has 19 amino acids. Germline values: CDR1 MNHEY, CDR2 SMNVEV (reference sequence). V lost 5 bases to trimming and J lost 0 bases; unmatched junction nucleotides: 13. The CDR3 nucleotides are TGTGCCAGCAGTGCCGGACCGGGACTAGCAACGACGAACACCGGGGAGCTGTTTTTT. Translation: CASSAGPGLATTNTGELFF.

The chain recombines TRBV10-3 with TRBJ1-2, with D possibly being TRBD1 (6 bases). The CDR3 consists of 14 residues. Trimming left V 3 bases short and J 1 base short, with 9 bases between. The germline gives CDR1 ENHRY, CDR2 SYGVKD. The CDR3 is CAISDGTLNYGYTF. The CDR3 DNA sequence: TGTGCCATCAGTGACGGGACACTTAACTATGGCTACACCTTC.

The chain joins TRBV29-1 to TRBJ2-1, with 8 nucleotides matching TRBD2. The CDR3 is 14 residues long. Trimming at V came to 3 bases and at J to 0 bases, leaving 1 base not matched to a gene. Germline lookup yields CDR1 SQVTM and CDR2 ANQGSEA. CDR3 nucleotide sequence: TGCAGCGTTGAGGGGACTAGCTCCTACAATGAGCAGTTCTTC. As protein: CSVEGTSSYNEQFF.

The chain recombines TRBV5-5 with TRBJ2-7; 9 positions agree with TRBD1. The V segment lost 5 bases and the J segment 2 bases; nucleotides outside the gene matches: 11. This CDR3 is 16 amino acids long. Germline V gives CDR1 SGHKS, CDR2 YYEKEE (reference sequence). The CDR3 here is CASREATGGGPYEQYF. CDR3 sequence (DNA): TGTGCCAGCAGGGAGGCGACAGGGGGTGGGCCCTACGAGCAGTACTTC.